A single sample gave rise to the 27 T cell receptor beta chains below, sequenced in a study of T cells in Graves' hyperthyroidism and ophthalmopathy. TCR beta CDR3 regions were amplified from RNA. The TCR CDR3 first-round RT-PCR relied on the HTBI primer set. TCRdb reprocessed the multiplex PCR reads with MiXCR, giving one entry per CDR3 protein. This sample has about 98,000 distinct CDR3 sequences, with about 40% found just once. The sample comprised peripheral blood or thyroid tissue (not recorded which). The receptors derive from a young woman with Graves' hyperthyroidism.

This clonotype was observed at least ten times. The chain links TRBV2 to TRBJ2-2; 7 bases agree with TRBD2. Germline CDR1 and CDR2: SNHLY and FYNNEI. This CDR3 is built from 14 residues. V gave up 7 bases and J gave up 4 bases; unmatched junction bases: 6. This CDR3 is CASMRESGTGELFF. The DNA for the CDR3 is TGTGCCAGCATGCGGGAGTCTGGCACCGGGGAGCTGTTTTTT.

This clonotype was seen many times. The rearrangement uses TRBV5-1 and TRBJ1-1, with D maybe TRBD1 (6 bases). With 4 bases removed from V and 5 bases from J, the gap between germline ends came to 18 bases. CDR1 is SGHRS, CDR2 YFSETQ, per germline. The CDR3 runs to 15 residues. CDR3 region: CASSHLVGAGTEAFF. The CDR3 region has the DNA TGCGCCAGCAGCCATTTGGTGGGGGCTGGGACTGAAGCTTTCTTT.

This clonotype was seen at least ten times. This chain joins TRBV20-1 and TRBJ2-5; the D gene is possibly TRBD1 (6 bases). V dropped 5 bases and J dropped 4 bases, with 14 bases sitting between them. Germline V gene data show CDR1 as DFQATT and CDR2 as SNEGSKA (reference sequence). CDR3 length: 13 residues. The CDR3 nucleotides read TGCAGTGCTCGACCTTGGGGGCCAGAGACCCAGTACTTC. It translates to CSARPWGPETQYF.

The chain has TRBV18 and TRBJ1-3, with D possibly matching TRBD1 (6 bases). Between the trimmed V and J ends, which lost 5 bases and 8 bases, there was a span of 13 bases. CDR1 and CDR2 from the germline V gene are KGHSH and LQKENI. The CDR3 is made up of 13 amino acids. The DNA of the CDR3 is TGTGCCAGCTCAGAGACAGGCGGTGACACCATATATTTT. Protein: CASSETGGDTIYF.

This clonotype was counted ten times or more. This chain connects TRBV5-1 to TRBJ2-3, with TRBD2 matching 11 bases. V lost 1 base, J lost 4 bases, and 8 bases stayed unmatched. The CDR3 has 17 residues. CDR1 and CDR2 from the germline V gene are SGHRS and YFSETQ. The CDR3 sequence is CASSLTATSGISDTQYF. Written as DNA, the CDR3 is TGCGCCAGCAGCTTGACCGCGACTAGCGGGATATCAGATACGCAGTATTTT.

This clonotype was recorded at least ten times. One end of the junction varies from germline; a read error may be responsible. This chain links TRBV7-8 with TRBJ2-7; 8 nucleotides line up with TRBD2. Germline V gene sequence: CDR1 SGHVS, CDR2 FQNEAQ. The CDR3 is made up of 15 amino acids. CDR3 sequence reads: CASSQVPGGFYEQYF. The CDR3 DNA is TGCGCCAGCAGCCAAGTCCCGGGGGGGTTTTACGAGCAGTACTTC. Full variable domain (remainder filled in from reference TRBV7-8 and TRBJ2-7): GAGVSQSPRYKVAKRGQDVALRCDPISGHVSLFWYQQALGQGPEFLTYFQNEAQLDKSGLPSDRFFAERPEGSVSTLKIQRTQQEDSAVYLCASSQVPGGFYEQYFGPGTRLTVT.

Many counts were recorded for this clonotype. This rearrangement joins TRBV27 to TRBJ1-2; a weak D match, TRBD1 (5 bases). Germline V gene lookup returns CDR1 MNHEY and CDR2 SMNVEV (reference sequence). With 3 bases removed from V and 8 bases from J, the gap between germline ends came to 13 bases. There are 13 residues in the CDR3. This CDR3 reads CASSFLGRDGYTF. As DNA, the CDR3 is TGTGCCAGCAGTTTTTTAGGCAGGGACGGCTACACCTTC.

The chain has TRBV5-5 and TRBJ1-2; 7 nucleotides match TRBD1. V dropped 2 bases and J dropped 5; count of bases not matched to a gene: 6. The germline V gene has CDR1 SGHKS and CDR2 YYEKEE (reference sequence). This CDR3 contains 14 residues. The CDR3 loop reads CASSLPGTEYGYTF. In nucleotides, the CDR3 is TGTGCCAGCAGCTTACCCGGGACAGAATATGGCTACACCTTC.

Here the CDR3 reads CASSQGSLAGGETQYF. CDR3 sequence (DNA): TGTGCCAGCAGCCAAGGGAGCCTAGCGGGAGGAGAGACCCAGTACTTC. The rearrangement links TRBV14 to TRBJ2-5; 11 bases are a match to TRBD2. Trimming removed 1 base from V and 4 bases from J; junction bases left unmatched: 5. CDR1 SGHDN and CDR2 FVKESK come from the germline V gene. The CDR3 is made up of 16 amino acids.

This clonotype has just a few counts. The chain recombines TRBV10-3 with TRBJ1-5; TRBD1 is a possible D gene (5 bases). The ends were cut back, 2 bases at V and 11 bases at J, with 16 bases in the middle. Germline CDR1 is ENHRY and CDR2 is SYGVKD. The CDR3 length is 14 residues. CDR3: CAISEEGMMETQHF. The CDR3 DNA is TGTGCCATCAGTGAGGAGGGGATGATGGAGACCCAGCATTTT.

The chain employs TRBV10-3 and TRBJ1-1, with 9 bases lining up with TRBD1. CDR1 is ENHRY and CDR2 is SYGVKD in the germline V gene. The V and J ends lost 10 bases and 2 bases, in that order; junction bases with no gene match: 8. There are 14 residues in the CDR3. The CDR3 nucleotides read TGTGCCACCGGCTCGGGACAGGGAAACACTGAAGCTTTCTTT. Translated, it gives CATGSGQGNTEAFF.

Notes on this clonotype: The CDR3 carries no conserved terminal phenylalanine or tryptophan, so it likely arises from a read error. The rearrangement links TRBV7-2 to TRBJ2-7; D might be TRBD2 (6 bases). This CDR3 contains 13 residues. CDR1 and CDR2 from the germline V gene are SGHTA and FQGNSA. The germline V and J ends were trimmed by 5 bases and 7 bases, with 15 bases remaining between them. Here the CDR3 DNA reads TGTGCCAGCAGCAAAGACGGGAGTAGAGAGCAGTACCTC. Encoded protein: CASSKDGSREQYL.

The sample holds many counts of this clonotype. The genes are TRBV11-2 and TRBJ1-4; a weak D match, TRBD1 (5 bases). The germline V gene has CDR1 SGHAT and CDR2 FQNNGV. V was pared by 0 bases and J by 4 bases, with 12 bases between. The CDR3 contains 16 residues. CDR3 loop: CASSLENRTGNEKLFF. CDR3 coding DNA: TGTGCCAGCAGCTTAGAAAACAGGACTGGTAATGAAAAACTGTTTTTT.

The V and J genes are TRBV24-1 and TRBJ2-5; 13 bases map to TRBD2. This CDR3 region has 17 residues. With V trimmed by 9 bases and J by 2 bases, 11 bases remained unmatched. From germline, CDR1 is KGHDR and CDR2 SFDVKD. CDR3 nucleotides: TGTGCCACCGGGGAGACTAGCGGGAGGCCGCCACAAGAGACCCAGTACTTC. The encoded protein is CATGETSGRPPQETQYF.

The chain combines TRBV20-1 with TRBJ2-5; D is ambiguous. Trimming removed 3 bases at V and 9 bases at J, with 14 bases between. The CDR3 totals 12 residues. Germline V gene sequence: CDR1 DFQATT, CDR2 SNEGSKA (reference sequence). The DNA of the CDR3 is TGCAGTGCTAGGCACAGCAATCAGCCCCAGTACTTC. Translated, it gives CSARHSNQPQYF.

Regarding this clonotype: A much more abundant neighbour one base away suggests this may be a read error. The chain employs TRBV12-3 or TRBV12-4 and TRBJ1-1, with a weak D call TRBD1 (5 bases). The germline V and J ends were trimmed by 2 bases and 4 bases, with 11 bases remaining between them. This CDR3 spans 14 amino acids. CDR3 amino acids: CASSLPGGFTEAFF. As DNA, the CDR3 is TGTGCCAGCAGTTTACCCGGGGGGTTCACTGAAGCTTTCTTT.

On this clonotype itself: The junction departs from germline at one end; a sequencing error may be responsible. The chain carries TRBV25-1 and TRBJ1-2, with 7 bases fitting TRBD1. The CDR3 consists of 14 residues. Germline assignment: CDR1 MGHDK and CDR2 SYGVNS. DNA of the CDR3: TGTGCCAGCAGCGAATCCCGGGACAGCTATGGCTACACCTTC. It yields the protein CASSESRDSYGYTF.

This chain joins TRBV5-1 and TRBJ2-7; 14 bases align to TRBD2. V gave up 4 bases and J gave up 5 bases; unmatched junction bases: 5. Germline-derived CDR1 and CDR2 are SGHRS and YFSETQ. The CDR3 loop spans 15 amino acids. The CDR3 DNA reads TGCGCCAGCAGCATGGGACTAGCGGGAGCCAACGAGCAGTACTTC. This codes for CASSMGLAGANEQYF.

This clonotype was counted between two and nine times. This chain joins TRBV25-1 and TRBJ1-2; no reliable D call. Deletions cut 4 bases from V and 8 bases from J, with 8 bases between. The CDR3 contains 11 residues. Germline V gene sequence: CDR1 MGHDK, CDR2 SYGVNS. In nucleotides, the CDR3 is TGTGCCAGCAGTGGCGGGTACGGCTACACCTTC. Amino acid sequence: CASSGGYGYTF.

This clonotype was counted once. The limits of the CDR3 on the DNA are not certain, so only TCRdb's listed CDR3 is given. This chain links TRBV20-1 with TRBJ2-5; the table's D call, TRBD2, has no DNA check behind it. The CDR3 is made up of 18 amino acids, end residues included. Germline lookup yields CDR1 DFQATT and CDR2 SNEGSKA (reference sequence). Here the CDR3 reads CSASRWPPLHFGNGTQYF.

This clonotype was counted ten times or more. J is TRBJ1-4 and V is TRBV13, with D perhaps matching TRBD1 (6 bases). Deletions cut 5 bases from V and 0 bases from J, with 16 bases between. The CDR3 runs 17 residues. Per germline, CDR1 PRHDT and CDR2 FYEKMQ (reference sequence). DNA of the CDR3: TGTGCCAGCAGCACCAAGACAGGACTAGCAACTAATGAAAAACTGTTTTTT. Translation gives CASSTKTGLATNEKLFF.

This clonotype was observed a handful of times. The gene calls are TRBV28 and TRBJ1-1, with a possible D match to TRBD1 (5 bases). V lost 5 bases and J lost 3, with 7 bases in between. There are 12 residues in the CDR3. CDR1 is MDHEN and CDR2 is SYDVKM in the germline V gene. This CDR3 reads CASSGAYTEAFF. The CDR3 bases are TGTGCCAGCAGTGGGGCTTACACTGAAGCTTTCTTT.

The V call is TRBV28, the J call TRBJ1-2; D is unresolved. Trimming removed 8 bases at V and 6 bases at J, with 16 bases between. Looked up from germline, CDR1 is MDHEN and CDR2 is SYDVKM. CDR3 length: 13 amino acids. CDR3 in amino acids: CASLSAGYDGYTF. CDR3 bases: TGTGCCAGCCTCTCTGCGGGGTACGATGGCTACACCTTC.

The chain combines TRBV9 with TRBJ2-2, with no clear D. Germline loops: CDR1 SGDLS, CDR2 YYNGEE. The CDR3 consists of 13 residues. V was clipped by 4 bases and J by 7 bases, with 11 bases between them. The CDR3 DNA sequence: TGTGCCAGCAGCCCTGAGGCGGACGGGGAGCTGTTTTTT. Translated, it gives CASSPEADGELFF.

V gene TRBV28 combines with J gene TRBJ1-1; D ambiguous. This CDR3 contains 11 residues. CDR1 MDHEN and CDR2 SYDVKM come from the germline V gene. With 3 bases removed from V and 7 bases from J, the gap between germline ends came to 6 bases. This CDR3 is CASSFADEAFF. CDR3 coding DNA: TGTGCCAGCAGTTTTGCTGATGAAGCTTTCTTT.

This clonotype is a singleton in its sample. The chain employs TRBV19 and TRBJ2-2; 9 bases align to TRBD1. CDR1 is LNHDA, CDR2 SQIVND, per germline (reference sequence). This CDR3 is 15 amino acids long. Germline trimming cut 8 bases from V and 6 bases from J; bases unmatched to any gene: 10. Here the CDR3 reads CASVRDRVKAGELFF. DNA for the CDR3: TGTGCCAGTGTTCGGGACAGGGTAAAGGCCGGGGAGCTGTTTTTT.

This clonotype was counted a few times. This rearrangement joins TRBV18 to TRBJ2-7, with D hard to call. CDR3 length equals 14 residues. Germline lookup yields CDR1 KGHSH and CDR2 LQKENI. V lost 3 bases to trimming and J lost 6 bases, with 15 bases between them. The CDR3 DNA reads TGTGCCAGCTCACCGGAACAGACCGCGGCCGAGCAGTACTTC. Protein: CASSPEQTAAEQYF. The full variable domain, completed using reference TRBV18 and TRBJ2-7, is NAGVMQNPRHLVRRRGQEARLRCSPMKGHSHVYWYRQLPEEGLKFMVYLQKENIIDESGMPKERFSAEFPKEGPSILRIQQVVRGDSAAYFCASSPEQTAAEQYFGPGTRLTVT.